Listed below are T cell receptor beta chains from one sample, sequenced in a study of OX40 agonist ivuxolimab in advanced cancers. TCRdb's table, derived via immunoSEQ multiplex PCR, lists solely in-frame clones and lacks some. The table has roughly 70,000 clones, approximately 81% seen once. The starting material was CD4+ or CD8+ T cells sorted from blood, obtained in a trial of the OX40 agonist ivuxolimab. These TCRs come from an adult with an advanced solid tumor such as melanoma, head and neck, liver or kidney cancer. Both conserved end residues are part of each CDR3. Fields, in order: J gene, D gene, V gene, clone size, CDR3 DNA, CDR3 protein. A D gene is named only where the DNA matches it firmly. Rows may omit the clone size; those that give it use once, few, many or a size class.

J: TRBJ2-7; D: -; V: TRBV30; size: -; DNA: TGTGCCTGGAGAGGCCAAGGGCTCTCCTACGAGCAGTACTTC; CDR3: CAWRGQGLSYEQYF
J: TRBJ2-7; D: -; V: TRBV15; size: -; DNA: TGTGCCACCAGCAGAGACCCCCGGGTTTACGAGCAGTACTTC; CDR3: CATSRDPRVYEQYF
J: TRBJ2-3; D: TRBD2; V: TRBV6-5; size: -; DNA: TGTGCCAGCAGTTCCCCTACTAGCGGGAGCACAGATACGCAGTATTTT; CDR3: CASSSPTSGSTDTQYF
J: TRBJ2-5; D: TRBD2; V: TRBV7-9; size: -; DNA: TGTGCCAGCAGCTTACTCCTAGCGGGACCAACAATGCAAGAGACCCAGTACTTC; CDR3: CASSLLLAGPTMQETQYF
J: TRBJ1-2; D: -; V: TRBV5-1; size: -; DNA: TGCGCCAGCAGCTTGGCATCTAATTCTAACTATGGCTACACCTTC; CDR3: CASSLASNSNYGYTF
J: TRBJ2-5; D: -; V: TRBV30; size: -; DNA: TGTGCCGGAACGAACTCTGGGCCCGGGACCCAGTACTTC; CDR3: CAGTNSGPGTQYF
J: TRBJ2-3; D: -; V: TRBV7-2; size: -; DNA: TGTGCCAGCAGCTTAGGGTCGAAGGACACGCAGTATTTT; CDR3: CASSLGSKDTQYF
J: TRBJ1-5; D: -; V: TRBV10-3; size: -; DNA: TGTGCCATCAGTGAGTCTCATAGGGGAGGTCAGCCCCAGCATTTT; CDR3: CAISESHRGGQPQHF
J: TRBJ2-7; D: -; V: TRBV28; size: -; DNA: TGTGCCAGCAGTTTGTTGGAAGGCGAGCAGTACTTC; CDR3: CASSLLEGEQYF
J: TRBJ2-3; D: TRBD2; V: TRBV7-9; size: -; DNA: TGTGCCAGCAGCCGACTGACTAGCCCGACAGATACGCAGTATTTT; CDR3: CASSRLTSPTDTQYF
J: TRBJ2-2; D: -; V: TRBV6-1; size: -; DNA: TGTGCCAGCAGATCTACCGGGGAGCTGTTTTTT; CDR3: CASRSTGELFF
J: TRBJ2-1; D: -; V: TRBV28; size: -; DNA: TGTGCCAGCACCCGGCCCACCTCCTACAATGAGCAGTTCTTC; CDR3: CASTRPTSYNEQFF
J: TRBJ2-5; D: TRBD2; V: TRBV6-5; size: -; DNA: TGTGCCAGCAGACTTAGCGGGAGGGCCGGAGAGACCCAGTACTTC; CDR3: CASRLSGRAGETQYF
J: TRBJ2-2; D: -; V: TRBV7-6; size: -; DNA: TGTGCCAGCAGCTCTCAGGCGATAAACACCGGGGAGCTGTTTTTT; CDR3: CASSSQAINTGELFF
J: TRBJ2-7; D: TRBD1; V: TRBV27; size: -; DNA: TGTGCCAGCAACATCAGGGGGACCTCCCACGAGCAGTACTTC; CDR3: CASNIRGTSHEQYF
J: TRBJ2-7; D: -; V: TRBV28; size: -; DNA: TGTGCCAGCAGTTTACTTTTGGGGGGCATCCAACCGGGCGAGCAGTACTTC; CDR3: CASSLLLGGIQPGEQYF
J: TRBJ2-3; D: -; V: TRBV5-4; size: once; DNA: TGTGCCAGCAGCCCTAGGTCAGTCTACGATACGCAGTATTTT; CDR3: CASSPRSVYDTQYF
J: TRBJ1-3; D: -; V: TRBV28; size: -; DNA: TGTGCCAGCAGTGCCCACCTCCCGAGCTCTGGAAACACCATATATTTT; CDR3: CASSAHLPSSGNTIYF
J: TRBJ2-5; D: -; V: TRBV27; size: -; DNA: TGTGCCAGCAGTACCTATGGCTACCAAGAGACCCAGTACTTC; CDR3: CASSTYGYQETQYF
J: TRBJ2-7; D: -; V: TRBV19; size: -; DNA: TGTGCCAGTAGTATCTCGACAGGTCGAAGCGAGCAGTACTTC; CDR3: CASSISTGRSEQYF
J: TRBJ2-7; D: -; V: TRBV30; size: -; DNA: TGTGCCTGGGGACAAGGGGCCTTCTACGAGCAGTACTTC; CDR3: CAWGQGAFYEQYF
J: TRBJ1-1; D: TRBD1; V: TRBV7-9; size: few; DNA: TGTGCCAGCAGCCCCTCCCACAGGGGACAGGCGAACACTGAAGCTTTCTTT; CDR3: CASSPSHRGQANTEAFF
J: TRBJ2-5; D: TRBD1; V: TRBV5-6; size: -; DNA: TGTGCCAGCAGCTTGGGTGGACAGGGAGCGGTGACCCAGTACTTC; CDR3: CASSLGGQGAVTQYF
J: TRBJ2-1; D: -; V: TRBV7-3; size: -; DNA: TGTGCCAGCAGCCCCAGACATGGGTCGGTTGATGAGCAGTTCTTC; CDR3: CASSPRHGSVDEQFF
J: TRBJ2-7; D: -; V: TRBV5-1; size: -; DNA: TGCGCCAGCAGCTTGGACAGGGCCGAGCAGTACTTC; CDR3: CASSLDRAEQYF
J: TRBJ2-2; D: TRBD1; V: TRBV9; size: -; DNA: TGTGCCAGCAGCGGATCGGGACAGGCCACCGGGGAGCTGTTTTTT; CDR3: CASSGSGQATGELFF
J: TRBJ1-6; D: -; V: TRBV2; size: few; DNA: TGTGCCAGCAGTGCTGAGGGTACCAATTCACCCCTCCACTTT; CDR3: CASSAEGTNSPLHF
J: TRBJ1-1; D: -; V: TRBV4-1; size: few; DNA: TGCGCCAGCAGCCCGACCCCCATCACTGAAGCTTTCTTT; CDR3: CASSPTPITEAFF